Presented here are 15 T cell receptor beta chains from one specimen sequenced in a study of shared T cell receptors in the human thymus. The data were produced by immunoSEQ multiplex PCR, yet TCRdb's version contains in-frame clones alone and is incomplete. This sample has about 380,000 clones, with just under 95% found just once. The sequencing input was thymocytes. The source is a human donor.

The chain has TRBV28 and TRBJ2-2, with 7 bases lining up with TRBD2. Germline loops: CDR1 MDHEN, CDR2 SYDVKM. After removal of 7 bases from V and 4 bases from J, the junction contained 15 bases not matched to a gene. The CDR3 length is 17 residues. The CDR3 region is CASTPSPSGAFTGELFF. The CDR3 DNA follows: TGTGCCAGCACTCCCTCCCCTAGCGGAGCCTTCACCGGGGAGCTGTTTTTT. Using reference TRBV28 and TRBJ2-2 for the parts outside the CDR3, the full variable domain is DVKVTQSSRYLVKRTGEKVFLECVQDMDHENMFWYRQDPGLGLRLIYFSYDVKMKEKGDIPEGYSVSREKKERFSLILESASTNQTSMYLCASTPSPSGAFTGELFFGEGSRLTVL.

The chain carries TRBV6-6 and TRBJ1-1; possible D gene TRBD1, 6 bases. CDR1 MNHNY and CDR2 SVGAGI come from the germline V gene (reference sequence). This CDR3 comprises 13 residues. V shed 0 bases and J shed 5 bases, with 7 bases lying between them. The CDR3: CASSYSRGTEAFF. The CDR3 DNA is TGTGCCAGCAGTTACTCGAGGGGGACTGAAGCTTTCTTT.

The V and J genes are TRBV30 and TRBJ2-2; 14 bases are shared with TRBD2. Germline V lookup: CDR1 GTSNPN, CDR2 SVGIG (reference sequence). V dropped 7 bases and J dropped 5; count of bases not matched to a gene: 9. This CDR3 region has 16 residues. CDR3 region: CASPGLAGVKTGELFF. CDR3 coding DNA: TGTGCCTCACCGGGACTAGCGGGAGTAAAGACCGGGGAGCTGTTTTTT.

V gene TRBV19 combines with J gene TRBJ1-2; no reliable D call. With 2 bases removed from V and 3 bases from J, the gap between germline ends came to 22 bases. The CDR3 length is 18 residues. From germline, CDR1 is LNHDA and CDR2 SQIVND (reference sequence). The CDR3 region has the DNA TGTGCCAGTAGTATACTCCCCGGTTGGGGAAGGTCTGACTATGGCTACACCTTC. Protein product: CASSILPGWGRSDYGYTF. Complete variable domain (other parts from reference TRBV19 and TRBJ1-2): DGGITQSPKYLFRKEGQNVTLSCEQNLNHDAMYWYRQDPGQGLRLIYYSQIVNDFQKGDIAEGYSVSREKKESFPLTVTSAQKNPTAFYLCASSILPGWGRSDYGYTFGSGTRLTVV.

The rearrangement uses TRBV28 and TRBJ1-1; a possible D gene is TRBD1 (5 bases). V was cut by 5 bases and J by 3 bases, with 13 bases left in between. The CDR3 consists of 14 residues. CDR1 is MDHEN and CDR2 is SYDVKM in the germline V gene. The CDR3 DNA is TGTGCCAGCAGTAGCGGGGGGGGGTACACTGAAGCTTTCTTT. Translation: CASSSGGGYTEAFF. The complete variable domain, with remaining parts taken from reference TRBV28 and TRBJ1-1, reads DVKVTQSSRYLVKRTGEKVFLECVQDMDHENMFWYRQDPGLGLRLIYFSYDVKMKEKGDIPEGYSVSREKKERFSLILESASTNQTSMYLCASSSGGGYTEAFFGQGTRLTVV.

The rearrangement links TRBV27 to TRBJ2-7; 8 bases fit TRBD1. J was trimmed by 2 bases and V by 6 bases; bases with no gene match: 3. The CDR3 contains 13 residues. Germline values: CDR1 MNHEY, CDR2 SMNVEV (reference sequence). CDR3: CASRRTGTYEQYF. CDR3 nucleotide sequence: TGTGCCAGCAGAAGGACAGGGACCTACGAGCAGTACTTC.

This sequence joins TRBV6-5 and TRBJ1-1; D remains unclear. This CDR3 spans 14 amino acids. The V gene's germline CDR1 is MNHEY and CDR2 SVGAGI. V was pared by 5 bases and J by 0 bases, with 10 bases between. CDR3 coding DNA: TGTGCCAGCAGTAACACACTCCTGAACACTGAAGCTTTCTTT. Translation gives CASSNTLLNTEAFF.

The DNA of the CDR3 is TGTGCCAGCAGGCAAGCGGGAAACACAGATACGCAGTATTTT. It codes for CASRQAGNTDTQYF. The chain joins TRBV28 to TRBJ2-3, with 7 bases identical to TRBD2. CDR1 is MDHEN, CDR2 SYDVKM, per germline. V lost 6 bases to trimming and J lost 2 bases; unmatched junction nucleotides: 5. The CDR3 extends over 14 amino acids. The whole variable domain, filled in from reference TRBV28 and TRBJ2-3, reads DVKVTQSSRYLVKRTGEKVFLECVQDMDHENMFWYRQDPGLGLRLIYFSYDVKMKEKGDIPEGYSVSREKKERFSLILESASTNQTSMYLCASRQAGNTDTQYFGPGTRLTVL.

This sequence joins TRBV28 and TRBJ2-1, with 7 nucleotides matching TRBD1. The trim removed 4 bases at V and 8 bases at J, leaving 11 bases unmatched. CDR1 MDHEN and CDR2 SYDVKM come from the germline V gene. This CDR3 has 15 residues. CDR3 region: CASSSPGTVRYEQFF. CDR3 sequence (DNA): TGTGCCAGCAGTTCTCCCGGGACAGTTCGTTATGAGCAGTTCTTC.

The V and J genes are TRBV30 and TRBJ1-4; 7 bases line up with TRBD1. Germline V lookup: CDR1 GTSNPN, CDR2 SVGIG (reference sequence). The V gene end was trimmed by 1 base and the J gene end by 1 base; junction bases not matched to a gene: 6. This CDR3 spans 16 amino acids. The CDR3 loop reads CAWSELSGGTNEKLFF. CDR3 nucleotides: TGTGCCTGGAGTGAACTATCAGGGGGAACTAATGAAAAACTGTTTTTT.

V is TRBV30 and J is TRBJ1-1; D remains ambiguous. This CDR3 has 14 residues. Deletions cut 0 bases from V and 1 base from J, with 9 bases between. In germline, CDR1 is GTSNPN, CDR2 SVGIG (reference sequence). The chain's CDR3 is CAWSVPRPNTEAFF. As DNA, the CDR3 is TGTGCCTGGAGTGTACCGCGACCGAACACTGAAGCTTTCTTT.

CDR3 DNA: TGTGCCAGCAGCAAAGCAGTTAGAGGACAGTACCGCCGGGAGACCCAGTACTTC. It translates to CASSKAVRGQYRRETQYF. The chain carries TRBV21-1 and TRBJ2-5; the D call in the table, TRBD1, was not verified against the DNA. TRBV21-1 is reported as a pseudogene. The CDR3 is made up of 18 amino acids.

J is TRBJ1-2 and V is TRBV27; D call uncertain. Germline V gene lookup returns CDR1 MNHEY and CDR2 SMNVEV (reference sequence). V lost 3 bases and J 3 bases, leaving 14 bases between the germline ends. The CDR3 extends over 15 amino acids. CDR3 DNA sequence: TGTGCCAGCAGTTTGGTGTCAAAATCCCACTATGGCTACACCTTC. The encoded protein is CASSLVSKSHYGYTF.

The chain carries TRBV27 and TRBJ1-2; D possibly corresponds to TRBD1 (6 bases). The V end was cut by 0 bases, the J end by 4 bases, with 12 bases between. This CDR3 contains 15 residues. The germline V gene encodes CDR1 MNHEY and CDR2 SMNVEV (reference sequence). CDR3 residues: CASSLSPRGGYGYTF. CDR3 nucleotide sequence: TGTGCCAGCAGTTTATCGCCCAGGGGAGGCTATGGCTACACCTTC.

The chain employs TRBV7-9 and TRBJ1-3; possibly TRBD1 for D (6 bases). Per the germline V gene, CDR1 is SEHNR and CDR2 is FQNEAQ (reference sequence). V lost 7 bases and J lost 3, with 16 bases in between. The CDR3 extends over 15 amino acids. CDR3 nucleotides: TGTGCCAGCATGGATGGGGGGCGCGGTGGAAACACCATATATTTT. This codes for CASMDGGRGGNTIYF. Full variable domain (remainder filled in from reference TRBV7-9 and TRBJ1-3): DTGVSQNPRHKITKRGQNVTFRCDPISEHNRLYWYRQTLGQGPEFLTYFQNEAQLEKSRLLSDRFSAERPKGSFSTLEIQRTEQGDSAMYLCASMDGGRGGNTIYFGEGSWLTVV.